The next 14 T cell receptor beta chains were all read from a single sample in a study of shared clonotypes between healthy human individuals. Assay: immunoSEQ multiplex PCR; the TCRdb copy retains only in-frame clones and omits some. Here the sample spans millions of clones, around nine tenths being singletons. The sequencing sample was made of naive CD4+ T cells sorted from blood. Indicated subset: CD45RA+ positively selected. Receptors originate from a man between 18 and 29 years old in good health.

The chain employs TRBV7-6 and TRBJ2-5, with 14 positions matching TRBD2. There are 16 residues in the CDR3. The V and J ends lost 1 base and 5 bases, in that order; junction bases with no gene match: 3. Germline values: CDR1 SGHVS, CDR2 FNYEAQ. The CDR3 nucleotides read TGTGCCAGCAGCTTAGGACTAGCGGGGGGGCCGGAGACCCAGTACTTC. Encoded protein: CASSLGLAGGPETQYF.

The chain links TRBV6-6 to TRBJ1-6; D uncertain. Trimming stripped 4 bases from V and 9 bases from J, with 4 bases between. The CDR3 consists of 11 residues. The germline gives CDR1 MNHNY, CDR2 SVGAGI (reference sequence). CDR3 in amino acids: CASSLGSPLHF. In DNA, the CDR3 is TGTGCCAGCAGTTTAGGTTCACCCCTCCACTTT.

The chain has TRBV6-6 and TRBJ1-5; 7 bases line up with TRBD1. The trim removed 7 bases at V and 0 bases at J, leaving 3 bases unmatched. The CDR3 covers 14 residues. Germline V CDR1 and CDR2: MNHNY, SVGAGI (reference sequence). The CDR3 spells CASNGDSSNQPQHF. CDR3 in DNA: TGTGCCAGCAACGGGGACAGTAGCAATCAGCCCCAGCATTTT.

The rearrangement uses TRBV4-1 and TRBJ2-3; a weak D match, TRBD2 (5 bases). The CDR3 sequence is 15 residues long. Germline lookup yields CDR1 MGHRA and CDR2 YSYEKL. The germline V and J ends were trimmed by 1 base and 2 bases, with 10 bases remaining between them. The CDR3 DNA is TGCGCCAGCAGCCAAGGGTTCCGGGACACAGATACGCAGTATTTT. This encodes CASSQGFRDTDTQYF.

This rearrangement joins TRBV28 to TRBJ2-5; 11 bases agree with TRBD2. Near its end, the DNA agrees better with TRBJ2-7, so the J call may be wrong. CDR1 MDHEN and CDR2 SYDVKM come from the germline V gene. This CDR3 contains 15 residues. CDR3 protein: CASIGLAGGLYEQYF. The CDR3, as DNA: TGTGCCAGCATAGGGCTAGCGGGGGGTCTGTACGAGCAGTACTTC.

A note on this clone: This same CDR3 is encoded by further DNA sequences in the sample. The V gene is TRBV11-2, the J gene TRBJ2-5, with 7 bases fitting TRBD1. Looked up from germline, CDR1 is SGHAT and CDR2 is FQNNGV. The CDR3 sequence is 14 residues long. V dropped 1 base and J dropped 4; count of bases not matched to a gene: 3. CDR3: CASSLGAGGETQYF. The CDR3 DNA follows: TGTGCCAGCAGCTTAGGTGCAGGGGGAGAGACCCAGTACTTC.

This chain joins TRBV6-6 and TRBJ2-5, with 15 positions matching TRBD2. The germline V gene encodes CDR1 MNHNY and CDR2 SVGAGI (reference sequence). The V and J ends lost 6 bases and 7 bases, in that order; junction bases with no gene match: 9. This CDR3 contains 16 residues. CDR3 in DNA: TGTGCCAGCAGGGATGGACTAGCGGGGGGGGTTGGGACCCAGTACTTC. Amino acid sequence: CASRDGLAGGVGTQYF.

In its sample, this clone was seen once. The chain combines TRBV6-5 with TRBJ1-6, with D unresolved. Germline assignment: CDR1 MNHEY and CDR2 SVGAGI. V was trimmed by 8 bases and J by 8 bases, leaving 19 bases between them. This CDR3 contains 15 residues. The CDR3 is CASGGEGLNDSPLHF. In DNA form, the CDR3 reads TGTGCCAGCGGTGGAGAGGGTCTAAATGATTCACCCCTCCACTTT.

The chain recombines TRBV14 with TRBJ1-2; 9 bases are shared with TRBD1. The CDR3 extends over 15 amino acids. The germline V gene encodes CDR1 SGHDN and CDR2 FVKESK. V dropped 6 bases and J dropped 4; count of bases not matched to a gene: 9. The CDR3 loop reads CASSRAGTGLYGYTF. The CDR3 DNA reads as TGTGCCAGCAGTCGTGCCGGGACAGGGCTCTATGGCTACACCTTC.

This chain uses TRBV29-1 with TRBJ2-7; possibly TRBD1 for D (5 bases). Trimming took 3 bases from V and 7 from J, leaving 10 bases between them. The CDR3 covers 11 residues. Germline V gene sequence: CDR1 SQVTM, CDR2 ANQGSEA. This CDR3 is CSVDRASEQYF. The CDR3 DNA reads as TGCAGCGTTGACAGGGCGAGTGAGCAGTACTTC.

The rearrangement links TRBV28 to TRBJ2-7; 8 bases line up with TRBD2. CDR1 is MDHEN and CDR2 is SYDVKM in the germline V gene. CDR3 length equals 15 residues. V dropped 6 bases and J dropped 2; count of bases not matched to a gene: 9. This CDR3 is CASSLWAGGPYEQYF. The CDR3 nucleotides are TGTGCCAGCAGCCTTTGGGCGGGGGGCCCCTACGAGCAGTACTTC.

The rearrangement joins TRBV19 to TRBJ2-5; D unclear. The CDR3 sequence is 13 residues long. Trimming stripped 5 bases from V and 1 base from J, with 8 bases between. Germline loops: CDR1 LNHDA, CDR2 SQIVND (reference sequence). This CDR3 is CASSDGGQETQYF. In nucleotides, the CDR3 is TGTGCCAGTAGTGATGGCGGCCAAGAGACCCAGTACTTC.

This clone has only one observation. This sequence joins TRBV11-2 and TRBJ2-1; D is unclear. Germline V gene sequence: CDR1 SGHAT, CDR2 FQNNGV. V was trimmed by 0 bases and J by 3 bases, leaving 12 bases between them. There are 16 residues in the CDR3. The CDR3 region is CASSLDLQAGYNEQFF. The DNA of the CDR3 is TGTGCCAGCAGCTTAGATCTACAAGCCGGCTACAATGAGCAGTTCTTC.

CDR3 protein: CASSTQGKYDGYTF. In nucleotides, the CDR3 is TGTGCCAGTAGTACGCAGGGTAAATACGATGGCTACACCTTC. J is TRBJ1-2 and V is TRBV19; D might be TRBD1 (5 bases). The CDR3 totals 14 residues. Germline CDR1 and CDR2: LNHDA and SQIVND (reference sequence). V lost 4 bases and J lost 6, with 15 bases in between.